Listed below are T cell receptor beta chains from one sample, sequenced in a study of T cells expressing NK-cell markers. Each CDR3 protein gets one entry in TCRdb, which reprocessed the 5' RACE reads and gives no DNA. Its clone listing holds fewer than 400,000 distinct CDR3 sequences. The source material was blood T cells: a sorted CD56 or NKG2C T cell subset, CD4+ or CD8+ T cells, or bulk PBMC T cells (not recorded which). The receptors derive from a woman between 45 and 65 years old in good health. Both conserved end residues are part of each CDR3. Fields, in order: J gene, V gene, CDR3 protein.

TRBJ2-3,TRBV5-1,CASGRSPAGADTQYF
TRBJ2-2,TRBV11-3,CASSLEGGPHGELFF
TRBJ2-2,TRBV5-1,CASSLATGTVPTGELFF
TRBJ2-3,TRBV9,CASSVVFRLAGRSDTQYF
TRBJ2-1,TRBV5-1,CASSLTTGGSQFF
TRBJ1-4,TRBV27,CASSSGQGALKLFF
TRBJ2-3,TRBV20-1,CSAPGESTDTQYF
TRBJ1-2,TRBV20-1,CSAEGPRYGYTF
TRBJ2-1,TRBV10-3,CAISDNSGAYNEQFF
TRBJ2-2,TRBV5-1,CATTKGGQNTGELFF
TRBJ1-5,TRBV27,CASKYMGISNQPQHF
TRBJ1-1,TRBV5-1,CASSFLPGVADTEAFF
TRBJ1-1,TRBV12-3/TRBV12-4,CASSHPQGDRNTEAFF
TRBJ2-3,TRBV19,CASTLSGSPWDTQYF
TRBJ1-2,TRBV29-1,CSSRTGNYGYTF
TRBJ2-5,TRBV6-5,CASSSLTSGRYQETQYF
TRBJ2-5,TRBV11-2,CASSLRLGTTQYF
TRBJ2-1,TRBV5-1,CASSFGLAVYYNEQFF
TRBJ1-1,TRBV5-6,CASSYIRANTEAFF
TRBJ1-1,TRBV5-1,CASSLQTVMNTEAFF
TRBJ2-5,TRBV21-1,CASSKPGTSGSENRETQYF
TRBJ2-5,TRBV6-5,CASSYYGLAGGFGQETQYF
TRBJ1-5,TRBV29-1,CSVAVGKEGNQPQHF
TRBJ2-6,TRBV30,CAWGRDRLSSGANVLTF
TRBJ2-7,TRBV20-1,CSARPLRGLAGVQYF
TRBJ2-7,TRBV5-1,CASSLGLAGPTYEQYF
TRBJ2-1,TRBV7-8,CASSLELAGEQFF
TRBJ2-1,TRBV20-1,CSARWLAGGPAEQFF
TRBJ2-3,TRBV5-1,CASSLAGSAGQYF
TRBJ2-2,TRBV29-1,CSVTRAGATGELFF
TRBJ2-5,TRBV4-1,CASSQEWQGMSPQETQYF
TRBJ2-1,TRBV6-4,CASIKTDVLQFF
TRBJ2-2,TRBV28,CASSLVAANTGELFF
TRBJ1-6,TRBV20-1,CSAHRGGNSPLHF
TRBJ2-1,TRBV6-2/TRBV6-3,CASTQSGMRGGTYNEQFF
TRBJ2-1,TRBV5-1,CASTLLGGSNIHHQFF
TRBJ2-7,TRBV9,CASSPVGALYEQYF
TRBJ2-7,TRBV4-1,CASSGQVIGLAGYEQYF
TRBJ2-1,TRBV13,CASSTRIRRAFSANEQFF
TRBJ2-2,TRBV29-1,CSVVLMTGELFF
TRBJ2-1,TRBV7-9,CASSLYFGITYNEQFF
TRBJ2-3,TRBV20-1,CSARETGWPSTDTQYF
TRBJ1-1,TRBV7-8,CASSDSRTEAFF
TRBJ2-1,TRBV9,CASSVSGIEQFF
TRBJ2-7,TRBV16,CASSPNWADATYEQYF
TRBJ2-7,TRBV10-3,CAISGHTDEQYF
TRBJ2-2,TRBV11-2,CASSLTGTRNTGELFF
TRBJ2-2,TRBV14,CASSHYNRRELFF
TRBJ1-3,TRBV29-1,CSGVGDGNTIYF
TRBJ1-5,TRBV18,CASSPARDFQPQHF
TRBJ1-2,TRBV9,CASSVATGSGGYTF
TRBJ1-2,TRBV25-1,CASSEGGGYGYTF
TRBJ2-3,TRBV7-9,CASSPTLADTQYF
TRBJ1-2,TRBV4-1,CASRGGRRANYGYTF